A single sample is the source of the 7 T cell receptor beta chains below, sequenced in a study of blood T cell repertoires in COVID-19. TCRdb's copy holds only in-frame clones and misses some; the assay was immunoSEQ multiplex PCR. The table lists approximately 150,000 clones, roughly 84% of them singletons. Sequenced: PBMCs or T cells enriched from blood (not recorded which). All receptors come from a man over 45 in a cohort exposed to, infected with or recovered from COVID-19 (not recorded which).

Comment on this clone: Other nucleotide sequences in the sample specify the same CDR3. The V gene is TRBV7-2, the J gene TRBJ2-3; no firm D call. In germline, CDR1 is SGHTA, CDR2 FQGNSA. The CDR3 contains 12 residues. V was shortened by 5 bases and J by 0 bases, with 3 bases between the two germline ends. The CDR3 DNA sequence: TGTGCCAGCAGCCCGAGCACAGATACGCAGTATTTT. It yields the protein CASSPSTDTQYF.

The chain uses TRBV30 and TRBJ1-1; perhaps TRBD1 as D (5 bases). The V end was cut by 5 bases, the J end by 1 base, with 5 bases between. CDR3 size: 11 residues. Germline V gene lookup returns CDR1 GTSNPN and CDR2 SVGIG (reference sequence). CDR3 sequence: CAWGQNTEAFF. CDR3 in DNA: TGTGCCTGGGGACAGAACACTGAAGCTTTCTTT.

With regard to this clone: At one end, the junction sequence differs from germline, possibly due to a read error. The genes are TRBV7-9 and TRBJ2-2; tentatively, D is TRBD2 (5 bases). The CDR3 has 13 residues. Per germline, CDR1 SEHNR and CDR2 FQNEAQ (reference sequence). In nucleotides, the CDR3 is TGTGCCAGCAGCCTAGCACGGACCGGGGAGCTGTTTTTT. Translation gives CASSLARTGELFF.

This sequence joins TRBV7-3 and TRBJ1-2, with 9 bases aligning to TRBD1. After removal of 0 bases from V and 4 bases from J, the junction contained 6 bases not matched to a gene. The germline V gene has CDR1 SGHTA and CDR2 FQGTGA. The CDR3 is 16 residues long. DNA for the CDR3: TGTGCCAGCAGCTTAACGCCGGGACAGGGTGGCTATGGCTACACCTTC. Protein: CASSLTPGQGGYGYTF.

This rearrangement joins TRBV24-1 to TRBJ1-2; TRBD1 agrees at 9 bases. The CDR3 covers 15 residues. J gave up 5 bases and V 4 bases, and 7 bases lay outside the gene matches. CDR1 is KGHDR and CDR2 is SFDVKD in the germline V gene. The CDR3 reads CATSDAGTGRYGYTF. The CDR3 DNA reads as TGTGCCACCAGTGACGCCGGGACAGGGAGATATGGCTACACCTTC.

The J gene is TRBJ2-7, the V gene TRBV3-1 (or the pseudogene TRBV3-2); 10 bases match TRBD2. The CDR3 sequence is 16 residues long. With 3 bases clipped from V and 7 bases from J, the junction kept 12 bases outside the gene matches. Per germline, CDR1 LGHDT and CDR2 YNNKEL (reference sequence). The CDR3 nucleotides read TGTGCCAGCAGCCACCTCCTAGCGGGGGACCCCCGGGAGCAGTACTTC. It yields the protein CASSHLLAGDPREQYF.

The CDR3 protein is CALSERGGNTEAFF. In nucleotides, the CDR3 is TGTGCCCTTTCCGAGCGGGGCGGGAACACTGAAGCTTTCTTT. The chain joins TRBV10-3 to TRBJ1-1; TRBD1 might be the D (5 bases). The V end lost 11 bases, the J end lost 1 base, and 17 bases lay between the germline ends. The CDR3 sequence is 14 residues long. CDR1 and CDR2 (germline): ENHRY, SYGVKD.